This T cell receptor (beta chain) comes out of a study of blood T cell repertoires in COVID-19 (dated by TCRdb to about 2020). Describing the broader study: Samples from collaborators originated in the United States, Italy and Spain and spanned both the acute and convalescent phases of COVID-19. The prospective study material was composed of cDNA or gDNA derived from T cells, B-cell-depleted T cells, or PBMCs. Deeply sampled blood TCRbeta repertoires from subjects exposed to, actively infected with, or recovered from COVID-19 were included in the dataset. The repertoires were made available in a free public database intended to serve as a resource for research on the immune response to SARS-CoV-2. The samples were drawn from the first 160 participants of the ongoing ImmuneRACE study and from over 950 subjects provided by 6 global collaborators. Nearly every sample came with metadata listing a de-identified subject ID, COVID-19 status, age in years and sex. Where available, HLA class I and class II types were obtained from metadata supplied by the sample provider rather than from assay-based typing.

V drops 3 bases and J drops 6 bases, leaving 11 bases in between. Taken from the germline V gene, the CDR1 and CDR2 loops are KGHSH and LQKENI. From the cysteine through the phenylalanine, the CDR3 covers 13 amino acids. Only CDR3 DNA is held: 39 bases, read in frame from base 1. Details on this clone: This receptor's antigen is unknown. The input lacks base qualities; no much larger clone sits a single base away. In the same sample, other DNA sequences code for this CDR3.

TCRbeta CDR3 regions were amplified from genomic DNA by means of the immunoSEQ Assay, a bias-controlled multiplex PCR. The source study handled its data this way. Nucleated cell counts per sample were estimated from amplification of reference gene primers within the assay. To quantify the absolute abundance of each unique TCRbeta CDR3 rearrangement, sequence reads were collapsed and filtered. For each sample, productive Simpson clonality was calculated as the square root of Simpson's diversity index across productive rearrangements. TCRdb carries this immuneACCESS record with in-frame sequences only. Its versions omit some clonotypes, under half of them owing to an unresolved V gene in the studies checked, with the rest unexplained. The DNA gave D and trimming, while V, J and clone size come from that table. The sample table contains tens of thousands of clones; only one count was recorded for about 90% of them. The ten top clones hold 2.1% of the sample.

Results the study describes overall, beyond this receptor: How much clinical and demographic metadata was included differed by source and by participant, and the metadata was provided uncurated.

In Seattle, one collaborating source enrolled patients while the infection was active and tracked those patients longitudinally over the course of disease. Whole blood was collected in K2EDTA tubes by collaborating institutions according to the institutions' own protocols. For TCRbeta analysis, collaborator samples were shipped as frozen whole blood, as isolated PBMCs, or as DNA extracted from either sample type. The source of this sequence is a woman older than 75 with COVID-19, enrolled during active disease. The sequenced material came from peripheral blood. The rearrangement combines TRBV18 with TRBJ1-1, with no reliable assignment of the D segment. The DNA is as follows: TGTGCCAGCTCACCTCTTTCGGAGGCTGAAGCTTTCTTT. Translated, this is CASSPLSEAEAFF. This CDR3, with the reference TRBV18 and TRBJ1-1 proteins standing in past its ends, gives the full variable domain NAGVMQNPRHLVRRRGQEARLRCSPMKGHSHVYWYRQLPEEGLKFMVYLQKENIIDESGMPKERFSAEFPKEGPSILRIQQVVRGDSAAYFCASSPLSEAEAFFGQGTRLTVV.